Below, 25 T cell receptor beta chains from the same sample are listed, as sequenced in a study of CD4 T cells in relation to SARS-CoV-2 and coronaviruses. Before the COVID-19 pandemic, during about 2011-2019, CD4+ T cells were taken from unexposed donors. CD4+ T cells were isolated from the cells after around 9 days of culture. These receptors' targets are unknown. Sequencing used immunoSEQ multiplex PCR; TCRdb keeps in-frame clones, though not all of them. In the table there are over 10,000 clones, around 73% of which are singletons. The material sequenced was CD4+ T cells from PBMCs, cultured in vitro. The receptors were sampled from a human donor in good health.

This clone was detected once. The rearrangement uses TRBV6-1 and TRBJ2-5; D gene ambiguous. V lost 3 bases and J lost 5, with 7 bases in between. This CDR3 is built from 12 residues. Germline CDR1 and CDR2: MNHNS and SASEGT. The CDR3 region is CASSDLGETQYF. The CDR3 DNA reads TGTGCCAGCAGTGACCTTGGGGAGACCCAGTACTTC.

This clone was detected only a few times. The J gene is TRBJ2-1, the V gene TRBV2; possible D gene TRBD2, 6 bases. The CDR3 has 12 residues. V shed 9 bases and J shed 7 bases, with 13 bases lying between them. Per the germline V gene, CDR1 is SNHLY and CDR2 is FYNNEI. The CDR3 region is CASGVTSNEQFF. In DNA form, the CDR3 reads TGTGCCAGTGGGGTGACTAGTAATGAGCAGTTCTTC.

This chain connects TRBV9 to TRBJ1-3; D perhaps matches TRBD1 (5 bases). The CDR3 loop spans 16 amino acids. The germline CDR1 and CDR2 sequences are SGDLS and YYNGEE. The germline V and J ends were trimmed by 3 bases and 0 bases, with 13 bases remaining between them. The CDR3, as DNA: TGTGCCAGCAGCGGGTTAGGGACCTACTCTGGAAACACCATATATTTT. It encodes CASSGLGTYSGNTIYF.

The chain has TRBV11-2 and TRBJ2-1; a possible D gene is TRBD2 (6 bases). Germline lookup yields CDR1 SGHAT and CDR2 FQNNGV. V was pared by 1 base and J by 9 bases, with 19 bases between. This CDR3 comprises 16 residues. The CDR3 loop reads CASSLAGEGPHGEQFF. Written as DNA, the CDR3 is TGTGCCAGCAGCTTAGCGGGAGAAGGGCCCCATGGTGAGCAGTTCTTC.

The genes are TRBV7-2 and TRBJ1-2; 10 bases line up with TRBD1. This CDR3 is built from 14 residues. In germline, CDR1 is SGHTA, CDR2 FQGNSA. After removal of 4 bases from V and 4 bases from J, the junction contained 3 bases not matched to a gene. Written as DNA, the CDR3 is TGTGCCAGCAGCTCGGGACAGGGGATCTATGGCTACACCTTC. Amino acid sequence: CASSSGQGIYGYTF.

The chain couples TRBV20-1 to TRBJ1-2, with D possibly matching TRBD1 (6 bases). CDR3 length: 11 residues. CDR1 is DFQATT and CDR2 is SNEGSKA in the germline V gene (reference sequence). Deletions cut 3 bases from V and 8 bases from J, with 10 bases between. CDR3 nucleotide sequence: TGCAGTGCTAGGGGGGCAGGAGGCTACACCTTC. Protein: CSARGAGGYTF.

The CDR3 is CASSQGSATNEKLFF. The CDR3 DNA sequence: TGTGCCAGTAGTCAGGGGTCGGCCACTAATGAAAAACTGTTTTTT. The chain couples TRBV19 to TRBJ1-4; tentative D call: TRBD1 (6 bases). The CDR3 is 15 residues long. Germline values: CDR1 LNHDA, CDR2 SQIVND (reference sequence). Trimming left V 5 bases short and J 2 bases short, with 12 bases between.

The CDR3 region has the DNA TGTGCCAGCAGTGAATGGTCGGTCGGCAACACTGAAGCTTTCTTT. Its protein is CASSEWSVGNTEAFF. The V call is TRBV25-1, the J call TRBJ1-1; D remains ambiguous. From germline, CDR1 is MGHDK and CDR2 SYGVNS. V was clipped by 1 base and J by 2 bases, with 11 bases between them. This CDR3 is 15 amino acids long.

The gene calls are TRBV6-6 and TRBJ2-5; 7 bases are shared with TRBD2. The germline gives CDR1 MNHNY, CDR2 SVGAGI (reference sequence). The CDR3 extends over 15 amino acids. V dropped 0 bases and J dropped 5; count of bases not matched to a gene: 6. The CDR3 sequence: CASSYSGGGRETQYF. The DNA for the CDR3 is TGTGCCAGCAGTTACTCTGGGGGGGGGAGGGAGACCCAGTACTTC.

Note on this clone: A read error may produce the germline difference seen at one junction end. In DNA form, the CDR3 reads TGTGCCAGCAGCCAAGATTCGACAGGGAGTAGGAACTTC. It yields the protein CASSQDSTGSRNF. V gene TRBV3-1 (or the pseudogene TRBV3-2) combines with J gene TRBJ1-2; TRBD1 aligns across 7 bases. Germline V gene data show CDR1 as LGHDT and CDR2 as YNNKEL (reference sequence). The CDR3 totals 13 residues.

The chain carries TRBV5-7 and TRBJ2-3; the D gene is possibly TRBD1 (6 bases). TRBV5-7 is an ORF, with its function uncertain. The V end lost 2 bases, the J end lost 1 base, and 14 bases lay between the germline ends. The CDR3 contains 16 residues. The CDR3 here is CASSLNRERGTDTQYF. In DNA, the CDR3 is TGTGCCAGCAGCTTAAACAGGGAACGGGGCACAGATACGCAGTATTTT.

The chain combines TRBV11-2 with TRBJ1-6, with D perhaps matching TRBD1 (5 bases). Germline V gene sequence: CDR1 SGHAT, CDR2 FQNNGV. V gave up 1 base and J gave up 7 bases, with 11 bases separating them. CDR3 length: 15 amino acids. The CDR3 DNA sequence: TGTGCCAGCAGCTTAGCGGGGACTGAAAATTCACCCCTCCACTTT. This encodes CASSLAGTENSPLHF.

The chain couples TRBV3-1 (or the pseudogene TRBV3-2) to TRBJ2-1; no firm D call. Trimming removed 4 bases from V and 5 bases from J, with 12 bases in between. In germline, CDR1 is LGHDT, CDR2 YNNKEL (reference sequence). The CDR3 sequence is 14 residues long. The CDR3 nucleotides are TGTGCCAGCAGCCCATGGGATTTAGACAATGAGCAGTTCTTC. Translated: CASSPWDLDNEQFF.

The chain combines TRBV29-1 with TRBJ1-2; D call uncertain. Trimming shortened V by 1 base and J by 5 bases, and 11 bases separated the two germline ends. The germline V gene encodes CDR1 SQVTM and CDR2 ANQGSEA. The CDR3 is 13 residues long. The CDR3 sequence: CSVEGGSSYGYTF. CDR3 DNA sequence: TGCAGCGTTGAAGGGGGTAGTTCGTATGGCTACACCTTC.

The chain recombines TRBV19 with TRBJ2-7; no clear D gene. Trimming shortened V by 4 bases and J by 3 bases, and 10 bases separated the two germline ends. Germline V gives CDR1 LNHDA, CDR2 SQIVND (reference sequence). CDR3 length: 13 amino acids. In DNA, the CDR3 is TGTGCCAGTAGTACGATCCCCCACTACGAGCAGTACTTC. It translates to CASSTIPHYEQYF.

The chain has TRBV5-1 and TRBJ1-2; D might be TRBD1 (6 bases). V was pared by 2 bases and J by 2 bases, with 10 bases between. Germline V gives CDR1 SGHRS, CDR2 YFSETQ. The length of the CDR3 is 14 residues. In nucleotides, the CDR3 is TGCGCCAGCAGCTTACAGGGAGCCAACTATGGCTACACCTTC. Translated: CASSLQGANYGYTF.

V and J are TRBV5-6 and TRBJ1-1, with TRBD1 identical over 8 bases. V shed 4 bases, J shed 8 bases, and the junction held 7 bases outside the gene matches. The CDR3 sequence is 13 residues long. Looked up from germline, CDR1 is SGHDT and CDR2 is YYEEEE. CDR3 nucleotide sequence: TGTGCCAGCAGCCGGACAGGGTTCGCGGAAGCTTTCTTT. This sequence encodes CASSRTGFAEAFF. The complete variable domain, with remaining parts taken from reference TRBV5-6 and TRBJ1-1, reads DAGVTQSPTHLIKTRGQQVTLRCSPKSGHDTVSWYQQALGQGPQFIFQYYEEEERQRGNFPDRFSGHQFPNYSSELNVNALLLGDSALYLCASSRTGFAEAFFGQGTRLTVV.

This chain joins TRBV5-6 and TRBJ1-6; possible D gene TRBD1, 5 bases. V was pared by 4 bases and J by 7 bases, with 9 bases between. The length of the CDR3 is 13 residues. The germline V gene encodes CDR1 SGHDT and CDR2 YYEEEE. CDR3 in DNA: TGTGCCAGCAGCCTTGACAGCAATTCACCCCTCCACTTT. Its protein product is CASSLDSNSPLHF.

The chain has TRBV5-1 and TRBJ2-1; D possibly matches TRBD1 or TRBD2 (6 bases each). The ends were cut back, 3 bases at V and 7 bases at J, with 17 bases in the middle. This CDR3 spans 15 amino acids. Germline-derived CDR1 and CDR2 are SGHRS and YFSETQ. Here the CDR3 reads CASSWGAREGNEQFF. For the CDR3, the DNA is TGCGCCAGCAGCTGGGGGGCTCGAGAGGGAAATGAGCAGTTCTTC. The entire variable domain, with the rest obtained from reference TRBV5-1 and TRBJ2-1, is as follows: KAGVTQTPRYLIKTRGQQVTLSCSPISGHRSVSWYQQTPGQGLQFLFEYFSETQRNKGNFPGRFSGRQFSNSRSEMNVSTLELGDSALYLCASSWGAREGNEQFFGPGTRLTVL.

The rearrangement joins TRBV19 to TRBJ2-3; a possible D gene is TRBD1 (7 bases). Germline V gene sequence: CDR1 LNHDA, CDR2 SQIVND (reference sequence). CDR3 length: 15 amino acids. The V gene lost 7 bases and the J gene lost 3 bases, with 17 bases spanning the gap. CDR3 nucleotide sequence: TGTGCCAGTAAAAGTCAGACAGGGAGGACAGATACGCAGTATTTT. This codes for CASKSQTGRTDTQYF.

The gene calls are TRBV6-2 or TRBV6-3 and TRBJ2-6, with 13 bases matching TRBD2. Unmatched junction bases numbered 10, after V lost 5 bases and J lost 0 bases. The germline gives CDR1 MNHEY, CDR2 SVGEGT. The CDR3 consists of 20 residues. The CDR3 is CASSAPPGLAGISGANVLTF. CDR3 DNA: TGTGCCAGCAGTGCTCCGCCGGGACTAGCGGGAATCTCTGGGGCCAACGTCCTGACTTTC.

V usage is TRBV6-2 or TRBV6-3 and J usage is TRBJ1-3; the D gene is possibly TRBD1 (5 bases). The CDR3 spans 14 residues. V lost 4 bases and J 10 bases, leaving 17 bases between the germline ends. Germline CDR1 reads MNHEY; CDR2 reads SVGEGT. The CDR3 loop reads CASSFDPGEVTIYF. DNA for the CDR3: TGTGCCAGCAGTTTCGATCCGGGGGAAGTAACCATATATTTT.

V gene TRBV20-1 combines with J gene TRBJ1-1, with no clear D. This CDR3 has 8 residues. Germline V gives CDR1 DFQATT, CDR2 SNEGSKA (reference sequence). Trimming stripped 3 bases from V and 11 bases from J, with 4 bases between. The CDR3 DNA reads as TGCAGTGCTAGCCGGGCTTTCTTT. Translation: CSASRAFF.

The V and J genes are TRBV14 and TRBJ2-5; D not certain. The germline CDR1 and CDR2 sequences are SGHDN and FVKESK. This CDR3 is 12 amino acids long. Between the trimmed V and J ends, which lost 2 bases and 5 bases, there was a span of 6 bases. This chain's CDR3 is CASSQLGETQYF. For the CDR3, the DNA is TGTGCCAGCAGCCAACTAGGGGAGACCCAGTACTTC.

The gene calls are TRBV27 and TRBJ2-1, with TRBD1 matching over 8 bases. The germline V gene encodes CDR1 MNHEY and CDR2 SMNVEV (reference sequence). V gave up 8 bases and J gave up 9 bases; unmatched junction bases: 9. The CDR3 is 13 residues long. The CDR3 here is CASGRQGASEQFF. The CDR3 region has the DNA TGTGCCAGCGGCCGCCAGGGGGCGAGTGAGCAGTTCTTC.